This record looks at one TCR beta chain sequence and its context. Its target is not known. This sample includes further DNA sequences coding for the same CDR3. Both 60 Vbeta primers and 13 Jbeta primers went into the PCR. Only in-frame clones appear in the TCRdb table, and some are missing; sequencing was by immunoSEQ multiplex PCR. The table lists 200,000 to 250,000 clones, roughly 84% of them singletons. The data were taken from a study of cytomegalovirus exposure and HLA in healthy donors. General observations from the study: Cytomegalovirus association was assigned to approximately 160 TCR beta chains.

The junction had 5 bases not matched to a gene; V was cut back by 0 bases and J by 4 bases. Germline assignment: CDR1 GTSNPN and CDR2 SVGIG (reference sequence). The CDR3 extends over 14 amino acids. This receptor was identified in a man aged 45-65 years in good health and CMV-seronegative. Source material: PBMCs. The chain is built from TRBV30 and TRBJ2-5; 7 bases agree with TRBD2. For the CDR3, the DNA is TGTGCCTGGAGTGTAGTCGGGGGGAGAGAGACCCAGTACTTC. This sequence encodes CAWSVVGGRETQYF. Full variable domain (outside the CDR3, taken from reference TRBV30 and TRBJ2-5): SQTIHQWPATLVQPVGSPLSLECTVEGTSNPNLYWYRQAAGRGLQLLFYSVGIGQISSEVPQNLSASRPQDRQFILSSKKLLLSDSGFYLCAWSVVGGRETQYFGPGTRLLVL.